This entry lists 21 T cell receptor beta chains sequenced from one sample in a study of human T cells and chemical hapten exposure. TCRdb redid the calling of the RACE reads with MiXCR, one entry per CDR3 protein. The sample lists 350,000 or so distinct CDR3 sequences, around 6.9% seen once, with around 8.2% in the top ten. Documented time point: patch test 1, 2 weeks after DPC sensitization. Noted treatment: therapeutic diphenylcyclopropenone sensitization with weekly scalp DPC. The sequencing here drew on whole blood, taken in connection with sensitization to the hapten diphenylcyclopropenone (DPC). The receptor source for this set is a woman under 30 with alopecia areata. Some clones in this sample may be carry-over from other donors' samples.

The rearrangement joins TRBV5-1 to TRBJ1-1, with 7 bases that match TRBD1. CDR1 is SGHRS and CDR2 is YFSETQ in the germline V gene. The ends lost 6 bases at V and 1 base at J; junction bases unmatched: 3. The CDR3 spans 13 residues. The DNA of the CDR3 is TGCGCCAGCACGACAGGGCAGAACACTGAAGCTTTCTTT. It yields the protein CASTTGQNTEAFF.

The chain has TRBV4-3 and TRBJ2-2; tentative D call: TRBD2 (6 bases). The CDR3 spans 14 residues. The V gene's germline CDR1 is LGHNA and CDR2 YSLEER. V was pared by 1 base and J by 5 bases, with 8 bases between. CDR3 DNA sequence: TGCGCCAGCAGCCAAGGGCGGGGTACCGGGGAGCTGTTTTTT. This sequence encodes CASSQGRGTGELFF.

This clonotype was seen more than once but under ten times. J is TRBJ2-1 and V is TRBV3-1, with 10 bases fitting TRBD2. The V segment lost 4 bases and the J segment 9 bases; nucleotides outside the gene matches: 15. CDR1 is LGHDT and CDR2 is YNNKEL in the germline V gene (reference sequence). There are 17 residues in the CDR3. CDR3 DNA: TGTGCCAGCAGCCTACAATCAAGCGGGGGGGCGGACGGTGAGCAGTTCTTC. Amino acid sequence: CASSLQSSGGADGEQFF.

There are many counts of this clonotype. The chain joins TRBV7-9 to TRBJ1-1, with 8 bases aligning to TRBD1. Germline CDR1 and CDR2: SEHNR and FQNEAQ (reference sequence). The V gene end was trimmed by 6 bases and the J gene end by 9 bases; junction bases not matched to a gene: 9. The CDR3 consists of 13 residues. The CDR3 loop reads CASRDGLRGQAFF. Here the CDR3 DNA reads TGTGCCAGCAGGGATGGCCTCAGGGGGCAAGCTTTCTTT.

About this clonotype itself: This may be a read error, as it is one base from a much larger clone. The J gene is TRBJ2-7, the V gene TRBV11-2; 10 nucleotides line up with TRBD2. From germline, CDR1 is SGHAT and CDR2 FQNNGV. The CDR3 totals 15 residues. V trimming: 2 bases; J trimming: 6 bases; junction bases outside the gene matches: 7. CDR3 bases: TGTGCCAGCAGCTTAACTAGCGGGGTATCAGTCGAGCAGTACTTC. Translation: CASSLTSGVSVEQYF.

The CDR3 bases are TGTGCCAGCAGCCGGACAGGGGCACTATCCGGGGCCAACGTCCTGACTTTC. This codes for CASSRTGALSGANVLTF. This chain connects TRBV7-9 to TRBJ2-6, with 9 bases that match TRBD1. J was trimmed by 4 bases and V by 5 bases; bases with no gene match: 9. The CDR3 spans 17 residues. CDR1 and CDR2 (germline): SEHNR, FQNEAQ (reference sequence).

This clonotype was picked up a small number of times. V is TRBV28 and J is TRBJ1-2, with a weak D call TRBD1 (5 bases). V was clipped by 3 bases and J by 5 bases, with 19 bases between them. CDR3 length: 16 residues. Germline assignment: CDR1 MDHEN and CDR2 SYDVKM. The CDR3 nucleotides are TGTGCCAGCAGTTTTTCCGCGGCCAGTGAGGGGTATGGCTACACCTTC. Its protein product is CASSFSAASEGYGYTF.

The rearrangement joins TRBV14 to TRBJ2-3; unclear D gene. V gave up 1 base and J gave up 2 bases, with 7 bases separating them. This CDR3 has 14 residues. Per the germline V gene, CDR1 is SGHDN and CDR2 is FVKESK. The CDR3 protein is CASSQVYDTDTQYF. CDR3 bases: TGTGCCAGCAGCCAAGTTTATGACACAGATACGCAGTATTTT.

In DNA form, the CDR3 reads TGCAGTGCAAAAGCCCCGGGACAGGGCTTCCACGAGCAGTACTTC. Translated, it gives CSAKAPGQGFHEQYF. The chain combines TRBV20-1 with TRBJ2-7; 9 positions match TRBD1. Trimming at V came to 6 bases and at J to 5 bases, leaving 14 bases not matched to a gene. Germline V gives CDR1 DFQATT, CDR2 SNEGSKA (reference sequence). The CDR3 runs 15 residues.

V usage is TRBV6-5 and J usage is TRBJ1-1; unclear D gene. From germline, CDR1 is MNHEY and CDR2 SVGAGI. Trimming pared 6 bases from V and 1 base from J, leaving 15 bases between. The CDR3 runs 15 residues. Written as DNA, the CDR3 is TGTGCCAGCAGAAAGAGTTCGTCAGGGAACACTGAAGCTTTCTTT. Protein sequence: CASRKSSSGNTEAFF.

The V and J genes are TRBV7-9 and TRBJ1-1; the D is unclear. The germline V and J ends were trimmed by 5 bases and 0 bases, with 22 bases remaining between them. Germline loops: CDR1 SEHNR, CDR2 FQNEAQ (reference sequence). The CDR3 is 18 amino acids. The CDR3 loop is CASSPKPRLSPMNTEAFF. CDR3 in DNA: TGTGCCAGCAGCCCGAAGCCTCGTTTGTCCCCGATGAACACTGAAGCTTTCTTT.

V gene TRBV27 combines with J gene TRBJ1-1; 8 positions agree with TRBD1. The CDR3 runs to 13 residues. Germline V gene sequence: CDR1 MNHEY, CDR2 SMNVEV (reference sequence). Trimming cost V 0 bases and J 7 bases; bases outside gene matches: 1. This CDR3 reads CASSLSTGDEAFF. CDR3 nucleotides: TGTGCCAGCAGTTTATCGACAGGGGATGAAGCTTTCTTT.

A few counts support this clonotype. This chain joins TRBV3-1 and TRBJ2-2; maybe TRBD1 (5 bases). Looked up from germline, CDR1 is LGHDT and CDR2 is YNNKEL (reference sequence). With 1 base removed from V and 9 bases from J, the gap between germline ends came to 6 bases. CDR3 length: 12 amino acids. The chain's CDR3 is CASSQGQRELFF. The CDR3 DNA is TGTGCCAGCAGCCAAGGACAGAGGGAGCTGTTTTTT.

This clonotype was found once. The chain carries TRBV2 and TRBJ1-5; 8 bases agree with TRBD1. V dropped 1 base and J dropped 4; count of bases not matched to a gene: 3. Germline V gives CDR1 SNHLY, CDR2 FYNNEI. CDR3 length: 15 amino acids. The CDR3 is CASSEEGTGNQPQHF. DNA of the CDR3: TGTGCCAGCAGTGAAGAAGGGACAGGAAATCAGCCCCAGCATTTT.

A few counts support this clonotype. V and J are TRBV7-6 and TRBJ2-7; 8 positions match TRBD1. The V gene end was trimmed by 1 base and the J gene end by 4 bases; junction bases not matched to a gene: 6. The CDR3 is made up of 15 amino acids. Germline V gives CDR1 SGHVS, CDR2 FNYEAQ. Here the CDR3 reads CASSLDPGQAYEQYF. The CDR3 DNA reads as TGTGCCAGCAGCTTAGATCCGGGACAGGCGTACGAGCAGTACTTC.

The V and J genes are TRBV7-2 and TRBJ1-1; no firm D call. The V end was cut by 5 bases, the J end by 11 bases, with 15 bases between. CDR3 length: 12 residues. Per the germline V gene, CDR1 is SGHTA and CDR2 is FQGNSA. CDR3 nucleotide sequence: TGTGCCAGCAGCCCTAGCTTTCCCTACGCTTTCTTT. This gives the protein CASSPSFPYAFF.

CDR3 in DNA: TGTGCCAGCAGCTTCACGGGGAGCCTTGGGGAAGAGACCCAGTACTTC. Its protein product is CASSFTGSLGEETQYF. The chain employs TRBV7-9 and TRBJ2-5, with D possibly being TRBD2 (5 bases). The V and J ends lost 3 bases and 3 bases respectively, with 17 bases between them. Per germline, CDR1 SEHNR and CDR2 FQNEAQ (reference sequence). The CDR3 runs to 16 residues.

The CDR3 loop is CASSLAVGRLAEAFF. Written as DNA, the CDR3 is TGTGCCAGCAGCTTGGCCGTTGGACGGCTAGCTGAAGCTTTCTTT. This chain uses TRBV5-5 with TRBJ1-1; D remains ambiguous. Germline values: CDR1 SGHKS, CDR2 YYEKEE (reference sequence). The CDR3 runs 15 residues. The ends were cut back, 0 bases at V and 6 bases at J, with 15 bases in the middle.

This clonotype was counted only a few times. The chain recombines TRBV2 with TRBJ1-1; TRBD1 might be the D (6 bases). Per germline, CDR1 SNHLY and CDR2 FYNNEI. V shed 6 bases and J shed 7 bases, with 9 bases lying between them. The CDR3 extends over 11 amino acids. The chain's CDR3 is CASSRTDEAFF. CDR3 bases: TGTGCCAGCAGCAGGACAGATGAAGCTTTCTTT.

This clonotype was counted ten times or more. The gene calls are TRBV28 and TRBJ2-6; 7 bases are shared with TRBD2. The germline V gene has CDR1 MDHEN and CDR2 SYDVKM. CDR3 length equals 16 residues. Trimming at V came to 10 bases and at J to 0 bases, leaving 9 bases not matched to a gene. CDR3 region: CATHRDYFSGANVLTF. CDR3 in DNA: TGTGCCACACATAGGGACTACTTCTCTGGGGCCAACGTCCTGACTTTC.

This clonotype has a handful of counts. The genes are TRBV6-1 and TRBJ2-1; TRBD1 is a possible D gene (5 bases). The CDR3 is 13 amino acids. Trimming removed 1 base at V and 8 bases at J, with 9 bases between. Germline-derived CDR1 and CDR2 are MNHNS and SASEGT. The CDR3 protein is CASSEVWGYEQFF. The DNA of the CDR3 is TGTGCCAGCAGTGAAGTATGGGGCTATGAGCAGTTCTTC.